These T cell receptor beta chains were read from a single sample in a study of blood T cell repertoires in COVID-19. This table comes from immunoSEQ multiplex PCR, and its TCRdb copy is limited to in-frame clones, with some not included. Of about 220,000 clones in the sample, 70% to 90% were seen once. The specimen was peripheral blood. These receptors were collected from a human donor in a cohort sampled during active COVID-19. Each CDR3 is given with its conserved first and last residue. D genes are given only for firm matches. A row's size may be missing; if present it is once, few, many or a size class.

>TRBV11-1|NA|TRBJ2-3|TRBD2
TGTGCCAGCAGCCTACGCCGACTAGCTTCCACAGATACGCAGTATTTT
CASSLRRLASTDTQYF
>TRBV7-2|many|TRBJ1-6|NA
TGTGCCAGCAGCTCAGGAGACAGGAGGTATAATTCACCCCTCCACTTT
CASSSGDRRYNSPLHF
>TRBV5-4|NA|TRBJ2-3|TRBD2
TGTGCCAGCAGCTTGGCCCTAGCGGGGGGGCAAGATACGCAGTATTTT
CASSLALAGGQDTQYF
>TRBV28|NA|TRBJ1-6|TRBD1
TGTGCCAGCAGTTTATCCGGCGGGACAGGGGAAAATTCACCCCTCCACTTT
CASSLSGGTGENSPLHF
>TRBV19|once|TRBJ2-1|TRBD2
TGTGCCAGTAGTTCCGGGACTAGTGGGAATGAGCAGTTCTTC
CASSSGTSGNEQFF
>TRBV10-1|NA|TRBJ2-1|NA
TGCGCCAGCAGTGAGCCAGGGGGGAAGACTAGTGCCTACAATGAGCAGTTCTTC
CASSEPGGKTSAYNEQFF
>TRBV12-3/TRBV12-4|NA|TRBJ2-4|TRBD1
TGTGCCAGCAGTAGGGACAGGGAACACATTCAGTACTTC
CASSRDREHIQYF
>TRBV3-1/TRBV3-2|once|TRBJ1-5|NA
TGTGCCAGCAGTCTTGGACATAGCAATCAGCCCCAGCATTTT
CASSLGHSNQPQHF
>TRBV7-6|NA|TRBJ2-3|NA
TGTGCCAGCAGCTTATACACAGATACGCAGTATTTT
CASSLYTDTQYF
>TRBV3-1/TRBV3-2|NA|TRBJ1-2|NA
TGTGCCAGCAGCCAGGCCTACTCTTTAACGGGGAACTATGGCTACACCTTC
CASSQAYSLTGNYGYTF
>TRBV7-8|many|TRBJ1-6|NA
TGTGCCAGCAGACAGGGAGCGAGCTCCTATAATTCACCCCTCCACTTT
CASRQGASSYNSPLHF
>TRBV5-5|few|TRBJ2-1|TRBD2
TGTGCCAGCAGATCAGGGACTAGCGGGAGTTCCTACAATGAGCAGTTCTTC
CASRSGTSGSSYNEQFF
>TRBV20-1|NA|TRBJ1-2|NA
TGCAGTGCTAGAGGAGGGAACGGCTACACCTTC
CSARGGNGYTF
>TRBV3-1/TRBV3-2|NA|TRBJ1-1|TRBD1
TGTGCCAGCAGCCAAGGCCAGACAGGGCCCCACACTGAAGCTTTCTTT
CASSQGQTGPHTEAFF
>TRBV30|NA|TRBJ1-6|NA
TGTGCCTGGAGTGTACAGTTCGCGACCACCAGGCCACCCCTCCACTTT
CAWSVQFATTRPPLHF
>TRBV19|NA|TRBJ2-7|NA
TGTGCCAGTAGTATGAAAGCTTTTGGGGCATACGAGCAGTACTTC
CASSMKAFGAYEQYF
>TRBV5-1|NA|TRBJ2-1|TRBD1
TGCGCCAGCAGCACTGACAGGGGGCTAAGGTTCTTC
CASSTDRGLRFF
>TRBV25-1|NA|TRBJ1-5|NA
TGTGCCAGCAGTGAAACAGGGTACAATCAGCCCCAGCATTTT
CASSETGYNQPQHF
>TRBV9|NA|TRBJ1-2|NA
TGTGCCAGCACCGGGACACCTCACGGCGGCTACACCTTC
CASTGTPHGGYTF
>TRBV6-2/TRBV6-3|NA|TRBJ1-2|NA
TGTGCCAGCAGTTACTCCACGGTCTATGGCTACACCTTC
CASSYSTVYGYTF
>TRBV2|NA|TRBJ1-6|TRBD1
TGTGCCAGAGGGGGACAGGGCAATTCACCCCTCCACTTT
CARGGQGNSPLHF
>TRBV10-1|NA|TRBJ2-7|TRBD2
TGCGCCAGCAGTGAGTTGAGTAGCGGGGGGCCCGTCTCCTACGAGCAGTACTTC
CASSELSSGGPVSYEQYF
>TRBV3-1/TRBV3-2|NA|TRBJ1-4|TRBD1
TGTGCCAGCAGCCCCGGACAGGGTCCGACTAATGAAAAACTGTTTTTT
CASSPGQGPTNEKLFF
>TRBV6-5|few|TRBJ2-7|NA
TGTGCCAGCAGTTACCCGCGACAGCCCTCCTACGAGCAGTACTTC
CASSYPRQPSYEQYF
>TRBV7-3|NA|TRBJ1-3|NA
TGTGCCAGCACCAGGGGCTCTGGAAACACCATATATTTT
CASTRGSGNTIYF
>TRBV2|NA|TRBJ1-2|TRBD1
TGTGCCAGCAGTGAGGGGACAGGAGTTAGCTATGGCTACACCTTC
CASSEGTGVSYGYTF
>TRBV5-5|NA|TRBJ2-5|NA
TGTGCCAGCAGCAGGGGATTGCAAGAGACCCAGTACTTC
CASSRGLQETQYF
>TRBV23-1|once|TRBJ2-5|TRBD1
TGCGCCAGCAGTCCCTCCGGATGGGGGACAGGGGTGATGGAGACCCAGTACTTC
CASSPSGWGTGVMETQYF
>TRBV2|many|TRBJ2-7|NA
TGTGCCAGCAGTGATGACAGCTACGAGCAGTACTTC
CASSDDSYEQYF
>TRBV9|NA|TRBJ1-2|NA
TGTGCCAGCAGCTTTACAGGTGAAGCTAACTATGGCTACACCTTC
CASSFTGEANYGYTF
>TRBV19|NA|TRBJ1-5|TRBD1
TGTGCCTCCGAAGGGGGCAGGGGAGCGGCCGAAAGGCCCCAGCATTTT
CASEGGRGAAERPQHF
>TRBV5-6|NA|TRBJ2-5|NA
TGTGCCAGCAGCTTGGTCTCTACTCCGCAAGAGACCCAGTACTTC
CASSLVSTPQETQYF
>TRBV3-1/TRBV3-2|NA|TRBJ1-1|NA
TGTGCCAGCAGCCGAACACAGGGGAACACTGAAGCTTTCTTT
CASSRTQGNTEAFF
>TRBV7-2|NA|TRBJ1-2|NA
TGTGCCAGCAGCCCCGCAAGCCGGGGCTACACCTTC
CASSPASRGYTF
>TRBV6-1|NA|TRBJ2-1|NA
TGTGCCAGCAGTGAGGGGGGCAATGAGCAGTTCTTC
CASSEGGNEQFF
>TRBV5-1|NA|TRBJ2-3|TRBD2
TGCGCCAGCAGCTTGGTCCTAGCGGGTAGCACAGATACGCAGTATTTT
CASSLVLAGSTDTQYF
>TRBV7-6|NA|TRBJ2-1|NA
TGTGCCAGCAGCTCACCTGCTAAAGCAGGGGATGGTGAGCAGTTCTTC
CASSSPAKAGDGEQFF
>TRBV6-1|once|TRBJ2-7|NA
TGTGCCAGCAGTGATGGACTACCGACCTCATACGAGCAGTACTTC
CASSDGLPTSYEQYF
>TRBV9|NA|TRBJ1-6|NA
TGTGCCAGCAGCCTAGCGGGTCAATATAATTCACCCCTCCACTTT
CASSLAGQYNSPLHF
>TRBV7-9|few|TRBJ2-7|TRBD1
TGTGCCAGCAGCCCGACAGGGGGCTCCTACGAGCAGTACTTC
CASSPTGGSYEQYF
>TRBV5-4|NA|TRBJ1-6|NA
TGTGCCAGCAGCTTACAGAAACATAATTCACCCCTCCACTTT
CASSLQKHNSPLHF
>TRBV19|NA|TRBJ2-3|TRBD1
TGTGCCAGTAGGTCTGACAGGGGGCCACTCACAGATACGCAGTATTTT
CASRSDRGPLTDTQYF
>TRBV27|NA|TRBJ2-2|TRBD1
TGTGCCAGCAGTCCTCCTGGACAGGGGGCGAGGAACACCGGGGAGCTGTTTTTT
CASSPPGQGARNTGELFF
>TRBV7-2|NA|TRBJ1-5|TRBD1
TGTGCCAGCAGCTTAACAGGGGATACTAGCAATCAGCCCCAGCATTTT
CASSLTGDTSNQPQHF
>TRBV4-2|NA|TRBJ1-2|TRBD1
TGTGCCAGCAGCCAAGACCTAACCGGGACAGGGAGAGGCTACACCTTC
CASSQDLTGTGRGYTF